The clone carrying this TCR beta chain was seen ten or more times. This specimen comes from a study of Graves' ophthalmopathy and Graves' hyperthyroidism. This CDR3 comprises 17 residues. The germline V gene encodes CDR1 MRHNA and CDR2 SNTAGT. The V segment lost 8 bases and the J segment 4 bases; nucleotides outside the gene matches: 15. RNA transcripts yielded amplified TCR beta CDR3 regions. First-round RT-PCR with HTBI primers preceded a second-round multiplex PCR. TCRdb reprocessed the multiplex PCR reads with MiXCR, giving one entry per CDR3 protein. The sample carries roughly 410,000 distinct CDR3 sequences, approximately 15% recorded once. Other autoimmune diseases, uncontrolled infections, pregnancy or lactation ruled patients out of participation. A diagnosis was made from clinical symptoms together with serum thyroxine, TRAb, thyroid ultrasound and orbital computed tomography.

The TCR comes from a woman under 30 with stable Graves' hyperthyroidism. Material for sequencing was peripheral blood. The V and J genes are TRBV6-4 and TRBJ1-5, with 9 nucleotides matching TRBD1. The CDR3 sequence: CASCPSTGGIKNQPQHF. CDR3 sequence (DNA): TGTGCCAGCTGTCCGTCGACAGGGGGGATCAAGAATCAGCCCCAGCATTTT.